The sequence of this T cell receptor (beta chain) was determined in a study of human T cells and chemical hapten exposure. Study results and caveats: Patch test score was positively correlated with the counts of PT1 expanded TCRs. The number of TCRs over 1 in 1000 frequency stayed unchanged after DPC. The formation of large CDR3 similarity clusters by expanded TCRs significantly exceeded that of controls.

Authors' data handling: Counts of TCRs in each sample centred on a median of around 99,000 and extended from about 20,000 to 690,000. TCRdb passed the RACE reads through MiXCR, listing each CDR3 protein once. These V and J calls are TCRdb output, not the study's own analysis. The table lists just over 40,000 distinct CDR3 sequences, about 3.5% of them singletons. Ten or more counts support this clonotype. Its target is not known. The CDR3 runs to 17 residues. V was pared by 5 bases and J by 4 bases, with 9 bases of the junction left unmatched. Time point meaning: patch test 2, 6 weeks after DPC sensitization. Treatment given: therapeutic diphenylcyclopropenone sensitization with weekly scalp DPC.

The source was whole blood, collected in connection with sensitization to the hapten diphenylcyclopropenone (DPC). The gene calls are TRBV12-3 or TRBV12-4 and TRBJ2-2, with 11 bases fitting TRBD2. This sequence originates from a man between 35 and 55 years old with alopecia areata. Some clones in this sample may be carry-over from other donors' samples. The CDR3 bases are TGTGCCAGCAGTGACCGATCGACTAGCGGGATCACCGGGGAGCTGTTTTTT. Translated: CASSDRSTSGITGELFF.